These 26 T cell receptor beta chains came from one sample sequenced in a study of T cells in women clearing cervical HPV infection. Clones were read by immunoSEQ multiplex PCR, and TCRdb kept only the in-frame ones, dropping some. Here the sample table reports 25,000 to 35,000 clones. Sequenced input: blood buffy coat. Receptor source: a woman aged 18-70 years with a cervical HPV16 infection that either progressed to CIN3+ or cleared (not recorded which).

Regarding this clone: The read ends 3 residues before the CDR3 terminus; that terminus is restored from the germline J gene. The chain is built from TRBV28 and TRBJ1-2; D is unclear. V lost 3 bases and J lost 4, with 6 bases in between. CDR3 size: 12 residues. The germline CDR1 and CDR2 sequences are MDHEN and SYDVKM. The CDR3 region is CASSFTSYGYTF. The CDR3 DNA, read in part, is TGTGCCAGCAGTTTTACCAGCTATGGC.

In the case of this clone: The missing CDR3 end, 3 residues past where the read stops, is filled in from the germline J gene. V gene TRBV10-3 combines with J gene TRBJ2-5; 7 bases match TRBD2. Germline V gene sequence: CDR1 ENHRY, CDR2 SYGVKD. This CDR3 region has 13 residues. The ends lost 7 bases at V and 1 base at J; junction bases unmatched: 3. CDR3: CAITGGPQETQYF. The covered CDR3 bases are TGTGCCATCACGGGGGGACCCCAAGAGACC.

To note about this clone: The read ends 3 residues before the CDR3 terminus; that terminus is restored from the germline J gene. The chain employs TRBV20-1 and TRBJ2-1; the match to TRBD2 covers 13 bases. Germline CDR1 is DFQATT and CDR2 is SNEGSKA (reference sequence). V dropped 5 bases and J dropped 5; count of bases not matched to a gene: 9. The CDR3 consists of 16 residues. The CDR3 DNA, read in part, is TGCAGTGCTCAAGGACTAGCGGGAGAGGATGACAATGAG. It yields the protein CSAQGLAGEDDNE. The whole CDR3 reads CSAQGLAGEDDNEQFF.

As for this clone: The sequence runs out 3 residues before the end of the CDR3; the remainder is reconstructed from the germline J gene. The V call is TRBV15, the J call TRBJ1-4, with TRBD1 identical over 7 bases. From germline, CDR1 is LNHNV and CDR2 YYDKDF (reference sequence). There are 14 residues in the CDR3. Trimming at V came to 0 bases and at J to 7 bases, leaving 2 bases not matched to a gene. The covered CDR3 bases are TGTGCCACCAGCAGAGACCAGGGGGGTGAAAAA. This sequence encodes CATSRDQGGEK. The entire CDR3 reads CATSRDQGGEKLFF.

CDR3 residues: CASSLDSGRYEQFF. CDR3 bases read: TGTGCCAGCAGCTTAGATTCAGGGAGATATGAG. This chain connects TRBV7-9 to TRBJ2-1, with D perhaps matching TRBD1 or TRBD2 (5 bases each). The DNA ends 3 residues before the CDR3 does, and the rest of the CDR3 is filled in from the germline J gene. Between the trimmed V and J ends, which lost 1 base and 8 bases, there was a span of 12 bases. CDR3 length: 14 amino acids. Germline V gives CDR1 SEHNR, CDR2 FQNEAQ (reference sequence).

With regard to this clone: The sequence runs out 3 residues before the end of the CDR3; the remainder is reconstructed from the germline J gene. The chain has TRBV18 and TRBJ1-1; D perhaps matches TRBD1 (5 bases). From germline, CDR1 is KGHSH and CDR2 LQKENI. There are 14 residues in the CDR3. CDR3 bases read: TGTGCCAGCTCACTGGACACCCGGGCGGGGACA. The encoded protein is CASSLDTRAGT. The whole CDR3 region reads CASSLDTRAGTAFF.

Worth noting for this clone: From the germline J gene comes the end of the CDR3, since the read stops 3 residues before it. The V and J genes are TRBV20-1 and TRBJ1-4; possible D gene TRBD1, 6 bases. This CDR3 region has 14 residues. Trimming took off 1 base at V and 3 bases at J, with 9 bases between the two ends. CDR1 and CDR2 (germline): DFQATT, SNEGSKA (reference sequence). This chain's CDR3 is CSARARGSNEKLFF. The sequenced part of the CDR3 DNA is TGCAGTGCTAGAGCTAGGGGGTCTAATGAAAAA.

The covered CDR3 bases are TGTGCCTGGAGTGTAGACATGAACACTGAA. It encodes CAWSVDMNTE. The CDR3, in full, reads CAWSVDMNTEAFF. The gene calls are TRBV30 and TRBJ1-1; no reliable D call. The CDR3 end lies 3 residues beyond the end of the read and is filled in from the germline J gene. Trimming stripped 0 bases from V and 0 bases from J, with 5 bases between. CDR1 GTSNPN and CDR2 SVGIG come from the germline V gene (reference sequence). The CDR3 covers 13 residues.

On this clone itself: The CDR3 is cut off 3 residues early in the read; its end comes from the germline J gene. This chain links TRBV29-1 with TRBJ2-5; 7 nucleotides line up with TRBD1. The CDR3 runs to 13 residues. Trimming at V came to 7 bases and at J to 5 bases, leaving 10 bases not matched to a gene. Germline loops: CDR1 SQVTM, CDR2 ANQGSEA. CDR3 region: CSGRQGGRETQYF. The sequenced CDR3 bases are TGCAGCGGACGACAGGGCGGAAGGGAGACC.

With regard to this clone: The missing CDR3 end, 3 residues past where the read stops, is filled in from the germline J gene. The chain links TRBV20-1 to TRBJ2-1; TRBD2 agrees at 11 bases. Germline values: CDR1 DFQATT, CDR2 SNEGSKA (reference sequence). V lost 5 bases to trimming and J lost 2 bases; unmatched junction nucleotides: 2. The CDR3 has 14 residues. The DNA read from the CDR3 is TGCAGTGCTGAGGGACTAGCGGCCTACAATGAG. Translated: CSAEGLAAYNE. The CDR3 in its entirety is CSAEGLAAYNEQFF.

Of note for this clone: The read gets to within 3 residues of the CDR3 end, and the germline J gene fills in the rest. The chain carries TRBV29-1 and TRBJ2-7; TRBD1 agrees at 9 bases. The CDR3 covers 15 residues. In germline, CDR1 is SQVTM, CDR2 ANQGSEA. V gave up 2 bases and J gave up 5 bases; unmatched junction bases: 10. CDR3 in amino acids: CSVESGQGYSNEQYF. The part of the CDR3 DNA that was read is TGCAGCGTTGAATCCGGACAGGGGTATTCTAACGAG.

Regarding this clone: From the germline J gene comes the end of the CDR3, since the read stops 3 residues before it. This rearrangement joins TRBV19 to TRBJ1-5; TRBD1 agrees at 10 bases. Germline V gives CDR1 LNHDA, CDR2 SQIVND (reference sequence). The V gene end was trimmed by 5 bases and the J gene end by 4 bases; junction bases not matched to a gene: 11. The CDR3 spans 17 residues. The part of the CDR3 DNA that was read is TGTGCCAGTAGTCTGGCCGGGACAGGGGAGGATAATCAGCCC. This translates into CASSLAGTGEDNQP. The whole CDR3 reads CASSLAGTGEDNQPQHF.

On this clone itself: From the germline J gene comes the end of the CDR3, since the read stops 3 residues before it. The rearrangement links TRBV7-3 to TRBJ2-2; perhaps TRBD2 as D (7 bases). With 5 bases removed from V and 1 base from J, the gap between germline ends came to 14 bases. The CDR3 spans 16 residues. From germline, CDR1 is SGHTA and CDR2 FQGTGA. The sequenced CDR3 bases are TGTGCCAGCAGCCGGGGGGCGACAGGGAACACCGGGGAG. As protein: CASSRGATGNTGE. The full CDR3 protein is CASSRGATGNTGELFF.

Regarding this clone: One junction end does not reproduce the germline sequence, and a read error may be involved. The observed sequence ends 3 residues before the CDR3 terminus, with the missing tail filled in from the germline J gene. The rearrangement uses TRBV7-6 and TRBJ1-3; the D is unclear. Germline CDR1 is SGHVS and CDR2 is FNYEAQ. CDR3 length: 15 residues. CDR3 bases read: TGTGCCAGCAGCTTAGGGATTAGCTCTGGAAACACT. It yields the protein CASSLGISSGNT. The entire CDR3 reads CASSLGISSGNTIYF.

To note about this clone: Read coverage stops 3 residues before the CDR3 terminus; the germline J gene supplies the remainder. This rearrangement joins TRBV5-1 to TRBJ2-7; weak D call: TRBD2 (6 bases). CDR3 length: 16 residues. Germline CDR1 and CDR2: SGHRS and YFSETQ. The V gene lost 4 bases and the J gene lost 2 bases, with 19 bases spanning the gap. This CDR3 reads CASSAVRLEATYEQYF. The DNA read from the CDR3 is TGCGCCAGCAGCGCTGTCCGACTAGAGGCCACCTACGAG.

Worth noting for this clone: The DNA ends 3 residues before the CDR3 does, and the rest of the CDR3 is filled in from the germline J gene. The chain carries TRBV6-2 or TRBV6-3 and TRBJ1-1; weak D call: TRBD1 (6 bases). Deletions cut 2 bases from V and 6 bases from J, with 7 bases between. Looked up from germline, CDR1 is MNHEY and CDR2 is SVGEGT. CDR3 size: 12 residues. Partial CDR3 DNA: TGTGCCAGCAGTTACGGGACACCTGAA. Protein sequence: CASSYGTPE. The entire CDR3 protein is CASSYGTPEAFF.

The CDR3 bases that were read are TGCGCCAGCAGTCACAGGGCTGGGGCCAACGTC. Amino acid sequence: CASSHRAGANV. The whole CDR3 reads CASSHRAGANVLTF. The chain combines TRBV23-1 with TRBJ2-6; maybe TRBD1 (5 bases). The sequence runs out 3 residues before the end of the CDR3; the remainder is reconstructed from the germline J gene. TRBV23-1 is reported as an ORF; its role is uncertain. The CDR3 contains 14 residues. Trimming shortened V by 3 bases and J by 2 bases, and 5 bases separated the two germline ends.

A note on this clone: The read falls 3 residues short of the CDR3 end, and the missing part is taken from the germline J gene. The gene calls are TRBV5-1 and TRBJ1-1; 9 bases are a match to TRBD1. Germline CDR1 SGHRS, CDR2 YFSETQ. V lost 1 base, J lost 6 bases, and 4 bases stayed unmatched. CDR3 length: 14 amino acids. The CDR3 reads CASSLRTGVAEAFF. Incomplete CDR3 DNA: TGCGCCAGCAGCTTGAGGACAGGGGTCGCTGAA.

A note on this clone: The read falls 3 residues short of the CDR3 end, and the missing part is taken from the germline J gene. This sequence joins TRBV19 and TRBJ2-2; 8 bases align to TRBD1. The CDR3 has 14 residues. Germline V lookup: CDR1 LNHDA, CDR2 SQIVND (reference sequence). The chain's CDR3 is CASSPTGVNEKLFF. The sequenced part of the CDR3 DNA is TGTGCCAGTAGCCCGACAGGGGTAAACGAAAAG.

Notes on this clone: The read ends 3 residues before the CDR3 terminus; that terminus is restored from the germline J gene. The rearrangement joins TRBV7-3 to TRBJ2-5; 8 nucleotides align to TRBD2. This CDR3 contains 15 residues. V lost 2 bases and J lost 4; bases outside the gene matches: 6. Germline values: CDR1 SGHTA, CDR2 FQGTGA. The CDR3 protein is CASSLLAGRGETQYF. CDR3 DNA (partial): TGTGCCAGCAGCTTATTAGCGGGGAGGGGAGAGACC.

With regard to this clone: From the germline J gene comes the end of the CDR3, since the read stops 3 residues before it. The chain has TRBV11-2 and TRBJ2-3; 9 bases agree with TRBD1. This CDR3 region has 14 residues. Germline V gene data show CDR1 as SGHAT and CDR2 as FQNNGV. CDR3 DNA (partial): TGTGCCAGCAACCAGAACAGGGGGCGAGAGACG. Amino acids: CASNQNRGRET. The whole CDR3 region reads CASNQNRGRETQYF. The full variable domain, rest sourced from reference TRBV11-2 and TRBJ2-3, is EAGVAQSPRYKIIEKRQSVAFWCNPISGHATLYWYQQILGQGPKLLIQFQNNGVVDDSQLPKDRFSAERLKGVDSTLKIQPAKLEDSAVYLCASNQNRGRETQYFGPGTRLTVL.

The CDR3 spells CASSPPSGTSGRYNDYTF. The DNA read from the CDR3 is TGTGCCAGCTCACCACCAAGTGGGACTAGCGGGAGGTACAATGAC. The V and J genes are TRBV18 and TRBJ1-2, with D possibly being TRBD1 (5 bases). The CDR3 extends 3 residues past the end of the read, so its final part is completed from the germline J gene. Looked up from germline, CDR1 is KGHSH and CDR2 is LQKENI. The CDR3 consists of 18 residues.

Of note for this clone: Coverage ceases 3 residues before the CDR3 finishes, and the germline J gene fills in the end. The chain combines TRBV10-1 with TRBJ2-1, with 14 nucleotides matching TRBD2. V shed 3 bases and J 8 bases; nucleotides not matched to a gene: 3. The CDR3 contains 15 residues. CDR1 is WNHNN and CDR2 is SYGVQD in the germline V gene (reference sequence). The sequenced part of the CDR3 DNA is TGCGCCAGCAGTGATGGGACTAGCGGGAGAGATGAG. Amino acid sequence: CASSDGTSGRDE. The CDR3 in full is CASSDGTSGRDEQFF.

About this clone: The read halts 3 residues ahead of the CDR3 end, with the missing end drawn from the germline J gene. This chain joins TRBV20-1 and TRBJ2-1; 7 nucleotides align to TRBD2. V trimming: 7 bases; J trimming: 0 bases; junction bases outside the gene matches: 3. Germline loops: CDR1 DFQATT, CDR2 SNEGSKA (reference sequence). The CDR3 totals 13 residues. The chain's CDR3 is CSVSGNSYNEQFF. The CDR3 bases that were read are TGCAGTGTAAGCGGGAACTCCTACAATGAG.

Turning to this clone: The CDR3 is cut off 3 residues early in the read; its end comes from the germline J gene. The V call is TRBV20-1, the J call TRBJ2-3; 12 bases map to TRBD2. The CDR3 runs to 14 residues. Germline lookup yields CDR1 DFQATT and CDR2 SNEGSKA (reference sequence). Trimming at V came to 5 bases and at J to 1 base, leaving 1 base not matched to a gene. The CDR3 reads CSARTSGGTDTQYF. The DNA read from the CDR3 is TGCAGTGCTCGGACTAGCGGGGGCACAGATACG.

The sequenced part of the CDR3 DNA is TGTGCCAGCAGCTTATCAGCGGGAGAATACTCCGAG. This codes for CASSLSAGEYSE. The complete CDR3 protein is CASSLSAGEYSEQYF. The rearrangement links TRBV7-8 to TRBJ2-7; 8 bases fit TRBD2. The DNA ends 3 residues before the CDR3 does, and the rest of the CDR3 is filled in from the germline J gene. Per germline, CDR1 SGHVS and CDR2 FQNEAQ. The CDR3 runs to 15 residues. J was trimmed by 6 bases and V by 2 bases; bases with no gene match: 9.